The 31 T cell receptor beta chains reported below all come from one sample, sequenced in a study of blood T cell repertoires in COVID-19. Profiling relied on immunoSEQ multiplex PCR, and the TCRdb table lists in-frame clones only, not all of them. The repertoire holds roughly 60,000 clones, with 75% to 90% as singletons. Specimen: peripheral blood. The receptors derive from a man older than 75 with acute or convalescent COVID-19.

The V gene is TRBV10-1, the J gene TRBJ1-3, with D perhaps matching TRBD1 (6 bases). This CDR3 has 15 amino acids. CDR1 WNHNN and CDR2 SYGVQD come from the germline V gene (reference sequence). The V gene lost 4 bases and the J gene lost 0 bases, with 10 bases spanning the gap. CDR3: CASSAQGPSGNTIYF. CDR3 coding DNA: TGCGCCAGCAGTGCACAGGGACCCTCTGGAAACACCATATATTTT.

The chain is built from TRBV6-2 or TRBV6-3 and TRBJ2-7; D gene uncertain. The CDR3 runs 11 residues. CDR1 is MNHEY and CDR2 is SVGEGT in the germline V gene. V lost 4 bases to trimming and J lost 8 bases, with 9 bases between them. The CDR3 region has the DNA TGTGCCAGCAGTTCAGGATTCCAGCAGTACTTC. Encoded protein: CASSSGFQQYF.

The V and J genes are TRBV7-2 and TRBJ2-1; 11 nucleotides align to TRBD2. This CDR3 spans 16 amino acids. Trimming cost V 2 bases and J 4 bases; bases outside gene matches: 4. Germline V gene data show CDR1 as SGHTA and CDR2 as FQGNSA. Here the CDR3 reads CASSLILAGVYNEQFF. CDR3 nucleotide sequence: TGTGCCAGCAGCTTAATACTAGCGGGGGTGTACAATGAGCAGTTCTTC.

The chain carries TRBV7-9 and TRBJ2-3; 7 nucleotides align to TRBD1. In germline, CDR1 is SEHNR, CDR2 FQNEAQ (reference sequence). Trimming cost V 5 bases and J 0 bases; bases outside gene matches: 2. This CDR3 spans 14 amino acids. CDR3 nucleotides: TGTGCCAGCAGCCTGACAGGGAGCACAGATACGCAGTATTTT. It codes for CASSLTGSTDTQYF.

This chain joins TRBV28 and TRBJ1-1; D not certain. The V gene's germline CDR1 is MDHEN and CDR2 SYDVKM. CDR3 length: 13 residues. V lost 5 bases and J 2 bases, leaving 9 bases between the germline ends. The CDR3 DNA reads TGTGCCAGCAGTCCGGGTCACAACACTGAAGCTTTCTTT. This sequence encodes CASSPGHNTEAFF.

In its sample, this clone was seen a few times. The germline gene is not matched at one end of the junction; a read error may be the cause. This chain connects TRBV11-2 to TRBJ2-3; TRBD2 is a possible D gene (7 bases). Germline CDR1 and CDR2: SGHAT and FQNNGV. The CDR3 is made up of 17 amino acids. CDR3 coding DNA: TGTGCCAGCAGCCTAGAGGTAGGGCGGGGGCGGAGAGATACGCAGTATTTT. Amino acid sequence: CASSLEVGRGRRDTQYF.

The V gene is TRBV12-3 or TRBV12-4, the J gene TRBJ2-3; D not certain. With 7 bases removed from V and 2 bases from J, the gap between germline ends came to 7 bases. The CDR3 covers 12 residues. The CDR3 sequence: CASKINTDTQYF. The CDR3 region has the DNA TGTGCCAGCAAAATTAACACAGATACGCAGTATTTT.

The J gene is TRBJ2-1, the V gene TRBV28, with 8 positions matching TRBD2. V trimming: 2 bases; J trimming: 0 bases; junction bases outside the gene matches: 6. The CDR3 is 17 residues long. Germline V gives CDR1 MDHEN, CDR2 SYDVKM. CDR3 bases: TGTGCCAGCAGTTTAAGTAGCGGGGTGAGCTCCTACAATGAGCAGTTCTTC. This encodes CASSLSSGVSSYNEQFF.

This chain connects TRBV19 to TRBJ1-5; TRBD1 agrees at 8 bases. Germline CDR1 is LNHDA and CDR2 is SQIVND (reference sequence). The CDR3 runs 15 residues. The ends lost 6 bases at V and 7 bases at J; junction bases unmatched: 11. The CDR3 nucleotides read TGTGCCAGTAGGGACCCGGGACAGGAGAGGCAGCCCCAGCATTTT. As protein: CASRDPGQERQPQHF.

V gene TRBV30 combines with J gene TRBJ1-2, with 9 bases identical to TRBD1. The CDR3 has 12 amino acids. Germline V gene sequence: CDR1 GTSNPN, CDR2 SVGIG (reference sequence). Trimming cost V 4 bases and J 13 bases; bases outside gene matches: 10. The CDR3 region has the DNA TGTGCCTGGAATGCCTACAGGGGGCCGAGCACCTTC. This translates into CAWNAYRGPSTF.

The gene calls are TRBV7-2 and TRBJ1-2, with 7 bases lining up with TRBD1. CDR3 size: 14 residues. The ends lost 5 bases at V and 2 bases at J; junction bases unmatched: 5. Germline assignment: CDR1 SGHTA and CDR2 FQGNSA. This CDR3 is CASSANRGNYGYTF. DNA of the CDR3: TGTGCCAGCAGCGCAAACAGGGGAAACTATGGCTACACCTTC.

The chain couples TRBV4-2 to TRBJ2-1, with D unresolved. Germline V gives CDR1 LGHNA, CDR2 YNFKEQ. Trimming cost V 0 bases and J 0 bases, with 12 bases left between them. The CDR3 loop spans 17 amino acids. CDR3 sequence (DNA): TGTGCCAGCAGCCAAGAATGGGCCCTGAGCTCCTACAATGAGCAGTTCTTC. Its protein is CASSQEWALSSYNEQFF.

This clone was found once. V is TRBV4-1 and J is TRBJ2-7, with 7 bases identical to TRBD1. CDR1 and CDR2 (germline): MGHRA, YSYEKL. The CDR3 has 17 amino acids. V trimming: 3 bases; J trimming: 2 bases; junction bases outside the gene matches: 13. This CDR3 reads CASSQGPSSTGTYEQYF. In DNA form, the CDR3 reads TGCGCCAGCAGCCAGGGACCCTCCTCGACAGGGACCTACGAGCAGTACTTC.

This clone was detected only a few times. The chain has TRBV18 and TRBJ1-2; 7 bases are shared with TRBD1. The junction had 5 bases not matched to a gene; V was cut back by 3 bases and J by 4 bases. The CDR3 is 14 amino acids. Germline lookup yields CDR1 KGHSH and CDR2 LQKENI. Written as DNA, the CDR3 is TGTGCCAGCTCACCGACAACAGGGGTCTATGGCTACACCTTC. This encodes CASSPTTGVYGYTF.

This clone appeared once. The gene calls are TRBV9 and TRBJ1-1; 7 positions agree with TRBD1. The germline V gene has CDR1 SGDLS and CDR2 YYNGEE. There are 14 residues in the CDR3. The V gene end was trimmed by 4 bases and the J gene end by 1 base; junction bases not matched to a gene: 4. CDR3 sequence reads: CASSFGQENTEAFF. CDR3 nucleotides: TGTGCCAGCAGCTTCGGACAGGAGAACACTGAAGCTTTCTTT.

This clone was seen just once. This chain uses TRBV14 with TRBJ1-2; TRBD1 might be the D (6 bases). The CDR3 extends over 14 amino acids. Trimming cost V 1 base and J 2 bases, with 8 bases left between them. Germline loops: CDR1 SGHDN, CDR2 FVKESK. Here the CDR3 reads CASSQGQENYGYTF. In nucleotides, the CDR3 is TGTGCCAGCAGCCAAGGACAGGAAAACTATGGCTACACCTTC.

The chain carries TRBV25-1 and TRBJ2-3; 11 bases are shared with TRBD2. Germline V gene data show CDR1 as MGHDK and CDR2 as SYGVNS. V lost 2 bases and J lost 1; bases outside the gene matches: 8. The CDR3 covers 18 residues. CDR3 sequence: CASSEKGILAGGTDTQYF. DNA of the CDR3: TGTGCCAGCAGTGAAAAAGGAATACTAGCGGGGGGCACAGATACGCAGTATTTT.

The chain carries TRBV5-1 and TRBJ2-5; the D gene is possibly TRBD1 (6 bases). The germline gives CDR1 SGHRS, CDR2 YFSETQ. CDR3 size: 16 residues. The V gene lost 2 bases and the J gene lost 2 bases, with 16 bases spanning the gap. The CDR3 nucleotides read TGCGCCAGCAGCTTACAGGGTTCTCGAAGACAAGAGACCCAGTACTTC. Its translation is CASSLQGSRRQETQYF.

The V and J genes are TRBV18 and TRBJ2-1; 9 bases line up with TRBD1. Germline V lookup: CDR1 KGHSH, CDR2 LQKENI. Trimming removed 5 bases from V and 8 bases from J; junction bases left unmatched: 13. This CDR3 comprises 16 residues. The CDR3 coding sequence is TGTGCCAGCTCAAACCAAAGGGGACAGGGTGGGGATGAGCAGTTCTTC. Residues: CASSNQRGQGGDEQFF.

The chain recombines TRBV18 with TRBJ1-1, with D perhaps TRBD1 (6 bases). This CDR3 region has 13 residues. The V gene lost 5 bases and the J gene lost 1 base, with 8 bases spanning the gap. The germline V gene encodes CDR1 KGHSH and CDR2 LQKENI. CDR3 loop: CASSKQGNTEAFF. CDR3 coding DNA: TGTGCCAGCTCAAAACAGGGGAACACTGAAGCTTTCTTT.

This chain connects TRBV5-5 to TRBJ1-4; D may be TRBD1 (6 bases). With 0 bases removed from V and 6 bases from J, the gap between germline ends came to 9 bases. The CDR3 is 14 residues long. Germline V gives CDR1 SGHKS, CDR2 YYEKEE (reference sequence). CDR3 in DNA: TGTGCCAGCAGCTTGGGAGGGGGTTATGAAAAACTGTTTTTT. Its translation is CASSLGGGYEKLFF.

The chain employs TRBV29-1 and TRBJ1-1, with 9 bases aligning to TRBD1. With 6 bases clipped from V and 4 bases from J, the junction kept 9 bases outside the gene matches. Germline-derived CDR1 and CDR2 are SQVTM and ANQGSEA. This CDR3 spans 14 amino acids. The CDR3 reads CSVRDRVRGTEAFF. As DNA, the CDR3 is TGCAGCGTCCGGGACAGGGTTCGAGGCACTGAAGCTTTCTTT.

The sample holds a few counts of this clone. The chain employs TRBV3-1 (or the pseudogene TRBV3-2) and TRBJ2-1; D call uncertain. The germline V gene has CDR1 LGHDT and CDR2 YNNKEL (reference sequence). The CDR3 sequence is 16 residues long. V shed 1 base and J shed 6 bases, with 16 bases lying between them. The CDR3 DNA sequence: TGTGCCAGCAGCCAAGCCCATAGGTTGCGCGGCAATGAGCAGTTCTTC. Protein product: CASSQAHRLRGNEQFF.

For this clone: Its ends do not fully match the called genes, so a read error is possible. This chain joins TRBV7-7 and TRBJ2-5, with 8 bases aligning to TRBD2. The CDR3 length is 15 residues. The germline gives CDR1 SSHAT, CDR2 FNYEAQ (reference sequence). For the CDR3, the DNA is TGTGCTAGCAGCTTAGTTAGCGGGGTCGGGGAGACCCAGTACTTC. The encoded protein is CASSLVSGVGETQYF. Drawing the rest from reference TRBV7-7 and TRBJ2-5, the complete variable domain is GAGVSQSPRYKVTKRGQDVTLRCDPISSHATLYWYQQALGQGPEFLTYFNYEAQPDKSGLPSDRFSAERPEGSISTLTIQRTEQRDSAMYRCASSLVSGVGETQYFGPGTRLLVL.

This clone has more than one count but fewer than ten. The chain combines TRBV2 with TRBJ1-2; 9 bases map to TRBD1. The V gene's germline CDR1 is SNHLY and CDR2 FYNNEI. The length of the CDR3 is 22 residues. V dropped 4 bases and J dropped 6; count of bases not matched to a gene: 30. The CDR3 coding sequence is TGTGCCAGCAGTGCTTCAATCCGGGACAGGGAGCGGGACAGGGACCCCCTTAATGGCTACACCTTC. Its protein is CASSASIRDRERDRDPLNGYTF.

The chain combines TRBV9 with TRBJ1-1, with a tentative D call TRBD1 (5 bases). The germline V gene has CDR1 SGDLS and CDR2 YYNGEE. CDR3 length: 14 residues. Trimming cost V 4 bases and J 0 bases, with 10 bases left between them. CDR3 bases: TGTGCCAGCAGCCCCTTGACAGTGAACACTGAAGCTTTCTTT. Translating gives CASSPLTVNTEAFF.

The rearrangement uses TRBV18 and TRBJ1-1, with D possibly being TRBD1 (6 bases). The CDR3 is 16 amino acids. V shed 5 bases and J shed 0 bases, with 16 bases lying between them. From germline, CDR1 is KGHSH and CDR2 LQKENI. The CDR3 sequence: CASSSSTGQMNTEAFF. In nucleotides, the CDR3 is TGTGCCAGCTCATCCTCTACGGGACAAATGAACACTGAAGCTTTCTTT. Full variable domain (remainder filled in from reference TRBV18 and TRBJ1-1): NAGVMQNPRHLVRRRGQEARLRCSPMKGHSHVYWYRQLPEEGLKFMVYLQKENIIDESGMPKERFSAEFPKEGPSILRIQQVVRGDSAAYFCASSSSTGQMNTEAFFGQGTRLTVV.

In this sample, this clone turned up many times. J is TRBJ1-2 and V is TRBV5-4; D gene uncertain. Germline lookup yields CDR1 SGHNT and CDR2 YYREEE (reference sequence). V gave up 5 bases and J gave up 4 bases, with 15 bases separating them. CDR3 length equals 14 residues. The CDR3 sequence is CASRIGTNLYGYTF. The CDR3 nucleotides read TGTGCCAGCAGGATTGGTACAAACCTCTATGGCTACACCTTC.

This sequence joins TRBV11-3 and TRBJ2-4; 8 bases match TRBD1. Germline loops: CDR1 SGHNT, CDR2 YENEEA. With 5 bases clipped from V and 7 bases from J, the junction kept 7 bases outside the gene matches. CDR3 length: 14 residues. The CDR3 reads CASSHRGERNIQYF. The CDR3 bases are TGTGCCAGCAGCCACAGGGGGGAGAGGAACATTCAGTACTTC.

The J gene is TRBJ1-4, the V gene TRBV11-3; 7 nucleotides align to TRBD1. Germline CDR1 reads SGHNT; CDR2 reads YENEEA. This CDR3 spans 16 amino acids. The trim removed 5 bases at V and 1 base at J, leaving 7 bases unmatched. CDR3 sequence (DNA): TGTGCCAGCAGCCCCGCACGACAGGGAACTAATGAAAAACTGTTTTTT. Its protein product is CASSPARQGTNEKLFF.

Here the CDR3 reads CASRQQGAPNTEAFF. As DNA, the CDR3 is TGTGCCAGCAGACAACAGGGGGCGCCGAACACTGAAGCTTTCTTT. This chain joins TRBV6-5 and TRBJ1-1; 9 nucleotides line up with TRBD1. The germline V gene encodes CDR1 MNHEY and CDR2 SVGAGI. Germline trimming cut 6 bases from V and 1 base from J; bases unmatched to any gene: 6. The CDR3 length is 15 residues.